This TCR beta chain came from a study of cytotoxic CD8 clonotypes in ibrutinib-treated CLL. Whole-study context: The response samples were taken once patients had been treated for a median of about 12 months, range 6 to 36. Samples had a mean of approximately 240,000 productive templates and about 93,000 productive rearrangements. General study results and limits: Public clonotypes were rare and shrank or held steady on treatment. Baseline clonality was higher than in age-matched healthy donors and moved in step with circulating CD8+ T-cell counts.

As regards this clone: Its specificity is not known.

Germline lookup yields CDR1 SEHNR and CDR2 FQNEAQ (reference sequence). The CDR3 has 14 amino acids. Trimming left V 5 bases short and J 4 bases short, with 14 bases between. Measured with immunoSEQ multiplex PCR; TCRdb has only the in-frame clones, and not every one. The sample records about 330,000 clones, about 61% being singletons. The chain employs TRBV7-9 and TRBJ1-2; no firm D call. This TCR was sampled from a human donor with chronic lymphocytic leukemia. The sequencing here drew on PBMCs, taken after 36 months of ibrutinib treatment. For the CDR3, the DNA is TGTGCCAGCAGCCCCCACGCCTTGGGCTATGGCTACACCTTC. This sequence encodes CASSPHALGYGYTF.